A single sample is the source of the 14 T cell receptor beta chains below, sequenced in a study of T cells in Graves' hyperthyroidism and ophthalmopathy. RNA transcripts yielded amplified TCR beta CDR3 regions. The study used the HTBI primer set for a first-round RT-PCR of the TCR CDR3. Via MiXCR, TCRdb re-called the multiplex PCR reads, giving one row per CDR3 protein. There are hundreds of thousands of distinct CDR3 sequences in the sample; about 15% occur only once, and around 5.4% lies in the top ten. The sequenced material came from blood. Every receptor here comes from a woman aged 25 to 39 with Graves' hyperthyroidism that later progressed to Graves' ophthalmopathy.

This clonotype was counted many times. The chain uses TRBV12-3 or TRBV12-4 and TRBJ1-2, with D possibly being TRBD1 (5 bases). V was trimmed by 7 bases and J by 6 bases, leaving 15 bases between them. This CDR3 contains 13 residues. This chain's CDR3 is CASTLPGFDGYTF. CDR3 coding DNA: TGTGCCAGCACCCTTCCAGGGTTCGATGGCTACACCTTC.

J is TRBJ1-6 and V is TRBV18, with a possible D match to TRBD1 (5 bases). Germline assignment: CDR1 KGHSH and CDR2 LQKENI. Between the trimmed V and J ends, which lost 6 bases and 3 bases, there was a span of 12 bases. The CDR3 loop spans 15 amino acids. The CDR3 DNA reads as TGTGCCAGCTCTCCCGGGACTGTCTATAATTCACCCCTCCACTTT. Translated, it gives CASSPGTVYNSPLHF. Filled out from reference TRBV18 and TRBJ1-6, the complete variable domain reads NAGVMQNPRHLVRRRGQEARLRCSPMKGHSHVYWYRQLPEEGLKFMVYLQKENIIDESGMPKERFSAEFPKEGPSILRIQQVVRGDSAAYFCASSPGTVYNSPLHFGNGTRLTVT.

Note on this clonotype: This may be a read error, as it is one base from a much larger clone. The genes are TRBV27 and TRBJ2-7, with D possibly being TRBD1 (6 bases). CDR1 and CDR2 (germline): MNHEY, SMNVEV (reference sequence). Trimming pared 2 bases from V and 4 bases from J, leaving 15 bases between. CDR3 size: 15 residues. CDR3 region: CASSLHTLGAYEQYF. The CDR3 nucleotides read TGTGCCAGCAGTTTACATACACTGGGGGCTTACGAGCAGTACTTC.

This clonotype appeared many times. The CDR3 bases are TGTGCCAGCAGTTGGACAGCTAGCAATCAGCCCCAGCATTTT. Its translation is CASSWTASNQPQHF. This rearrangement joins TRBV12-3 or TRBV12-4 to TRBJ1-5, with D perhaps TRBD1 (6 bases). The CDR3 is 14 amino acids. V lost 4 bases and J 0 bases, leaving 7 bases between the germline ends.

This clonotype has a count of ten or more. The genes are TRBV2 and TRBJ2-1; TRBD2 might be the D (6 bases). Germline V gives CDR1 SNHLY, CDR2 FYNNEI. Trimming cost V 6 bases and J 6 bases, with 24 bases left between them. The CDR3 runs 17 residues. Here the CDR3 reads CASRPTLGGGSINEQFF. For the CDR3, the DNA is TGTGCCAGCAGACCCACTCTGGGAGGAGGGAGTATCAATGAGCAGTTCTTC.

For this clonotype: This sequence may be a read error, since a much larger clone differs from it by one base. The rearrangement joins TRBV20-1 to TRBJ2-7; D not certain. This CDR3 contains 13 residues. Looked up from germline, CDR1 is DFQATT and CDR2 is SNEGSKA (reference sequence). The CDR3 here is CSAAPPVSYERYF. The CDR3 nucleotides read TGCAGTGCAGCCCCCCCCGTCTCCTACGAGCGGTACTTC.

This clonotype occurred many times. V and J are TRBV2 and TRBJ1-6; 7 positions match TRBD1. Germline V gene data show CDR1 as SNHLY and CDR2 as FYNNEI. Trimming took 2 bases from V and 9 from J; bases not matched to a gene: 10. The CDR3 consists of 16 residues. The CDR3 here is CASSESSRGYASPLHF. CDR3 nucleotides: TGTGCCAGCAGTGAAAGTAGCAGGGGGTATGCTTCACCCCTCCACTTT.

Comments on this clonotype: One junction end disagrees with the germline gene, perhaps due to a read error. As DNA, the CDR3 is TGCGCCAGCAGGCTGGACAGGATGAACACTGAAGCTTTCTTT. This codes for CASRLDRMNTEAFF. The chain recombines TRBV27 with TRBJ1-1; TRBD1 matches 7 bases. The CDR3 runs 14 residues. The germline V gene encodes CDR1 MNHEY and CDR2 SMNVEV (reference sequence).

Details on this clonotype: One junction end does not reproduce the germline sequence, and a read error may be involved. This rearrangement joins TRBV7-7 to TRBJ2-1; 11 bases line up with TRBD2. CDR3 length equals 15 residues. Germline V gives CDR1 SSHAT, CDR2 FNYEAQ (reference sequence). CDR3 nucleotide sequence: TGTGCTAGCAGCACCCAACTAGCGGGAGTCGAAGAGCAGTTCTTC. Translation gives CASSTQLAGVEEQFF.

This clonotype was seen many times. This chain connects TRBV6-1 to TRBJ2-1; 7 bases line up with TRBD1. The junction had 12 bases not matched to a gene; V was cut back by 6 bases and J by 4 bases. The CDR3 contains 16 residues. Germline V lookup: CDR1 MNHNS, CDR2 SASEGT. Here the CDR3 reads CASRSMGKTGYNEQFF. The CDR3, as DNA: TGTGCCAGCAGATCTATGGGGAAGACAGGGTACAATGAGCAGTTCTTC.

The rearrangement uses TRBV5-1 and TRBJ2-7; no firm D call. The CDR3 runs to 12 residues. Between the trimmed V and J ends, which lost 0 bases and 7 bases, there was a span of 8 bases. CDR1 SGHRS and CDR2 YFSETQ come from the germline V gene. The CDR3 nucleotides are TGCGCCAGCAGCTTGGCTAGGTGGGAGCAGTACTTC. Translation: CASSLARWEQYF.

Written as DNA, the CDR3 is TGTGCCAGCAGCGTTAGCGGGAGGGGCCTCGCGGAGACCCAGTACTTC. Protein sequence: CASSVSGRGLAETQYF. The rearrangement links TRBV5-4 to TRBJ2-5; 11 bases agree with TRBD2. Germline V gene lookup returns CDR1 SGHNT and CDR2 YYREEE (reference sequence). This CDR3 has 16 amino acids. Germline trimming cut 4 bases from V and 5 bases from J; bases unmatched to any gene: 10.

This clonotype was seen a handful of times. The chain is built from TRBV6-1 and TRBJ2-2, with 8 bases identical to TRBD1. The CDR3 covers 14 residues. Germline V gives CDR1 MNHNS, CDR2 SASEGT. Trimming removed 7 bases from V and 5 bases from J; junction bases left unmatched: 6. CDR3 bases: TGTGCCAGCATTCAGGGGGCATGGACCGGGGAGCTGTTTTTT. Amino acid sequence: CASIQGAWTGELFF.

This chain links TRBV5-1 with TRBJ2-3; TRBD2 matches 8 bases. Unmatched junction bases numbered 9, after V lost 0 bases and J lost 0 bases. Germline values: CDR1 SGHRS, CDR2 YFSETQ. CDR3 size: 18 residues. Here the CDR3 DNA reads TGCGCCAGCAGCTTGGAAATTTGTAGCGGGGCTAGCACAGATACGCAGTATTTT. This codes for CASSLEICSGASTDTQYF.